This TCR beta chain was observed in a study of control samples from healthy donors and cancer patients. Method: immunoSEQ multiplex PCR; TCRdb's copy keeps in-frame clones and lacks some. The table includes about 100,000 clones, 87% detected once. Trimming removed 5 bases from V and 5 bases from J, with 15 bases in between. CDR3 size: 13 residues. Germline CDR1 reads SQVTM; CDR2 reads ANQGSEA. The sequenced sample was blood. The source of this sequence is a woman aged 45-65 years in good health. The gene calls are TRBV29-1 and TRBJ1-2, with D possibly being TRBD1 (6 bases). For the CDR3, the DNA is TGCAGCGTTTGGTCAGGGGATTGGTATGGCTACACCTTC. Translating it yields CSVWSGDWYGYTF.